The 27 T cell receptor beta chains given below trace back to one sample, sequenced in a study of blood T cell repertoires in COVID-19. Assay used: immunoSEQ multiplex PCR; TCRdb lists only in-frame clones, some missing. Counted here are approximately 120,000 clones, 60% to 80% occurring once; the ten biggest clones make up around 6.2%. Sequenced sample: peripheral blood. Receptor source: a man older than 75 with COVID-19, enrolled during active disease.

This clone turned up a few times. The DNA of the CDR3 is TGTGCCAGCAGTTACTCGGGGACAGACAAAGCTTTCTTT. It yields the protein CASSYSGTDKAFF. The gene calls are TRBV6-5 and TRBJ1-1; 7 positions match TRBD1. This CDR3 spans 13 amino acids. The germline gives CDR1 MNHEY, CDR2 SVGAGI. The J segment lost 9 bases and the V segment lost 0 bases, leaving 4 bases of the junction unmatched.

The chain joins TRBV6-2 or TRBV6-3 to TRBJ2-3, with TRBD1 as a possible D gene (6 bases). Germline values: CDR1 MNHEY, CDR2 SVGEGT. The CDR3 runs to 16 residues. The V end was cut by 2 bases, the J end by 0 bases, with 12 bases between. The CDR3 sequence: CASSYTPQGSTDTQYF. The CDR3 bases are TGTGCCAGCAGTTACACCCCCCAGGGGAGCACAGATACGCAGTATTTT.

The genes are TRBV15 and TRBJ2-7, with 8 bases identical to TRBD2. The CDR3 length is 17 residues. V lost 1 base, J lost 4 bases, and 12 bases stayed unmatched. Germline assignment: CDR1 LNHNV and CDR2 YYDKDF (reference sequence). The chain's CDR3 is CATSRGLTSGGSYEQYF. CDR3 nucleotide sequence: TGTGCCACCAGCAGAGGGCTTACTAGCGGAGGAAGTTACGAGCAGTACTTC.

This chain links TRBV2 with TRBJ2-7, with 9 positions matching TRBD2. Trimming removed 11 bases from V and 1 base from J; junction bases left unmatched: 6. The CDR3 runs to 13 residues. Per the germline V gene, CDR1 is SNHLY and CDR2 is FYNNEI. The CDR3 DNA follows: TGTGCCGTATCTAGCGGGGAATCCTACGAGCAGTACTTC. Translating gives CAVSSGESYEQYF.

The V call is TRBV7-2, the J call TRBJ2-2, with D possibly TRBD2 on 5 matching bases. The germline gives CDR1 SGHTA, CDR2 FQGNSA. Trimming shortened V by 3 bases and J by 2 bases, and 10 bases separated the two germline ends. This CDR3 comprises 15 residues. The CDR3 reads CASSFASTNTGELFF. CDR3 nucleotide sequence: TGTGCCAGCAGCTTTGCTAGCACAAACACCGGGGAGCTGTTTTTT. Combining the CDR3 with reference TRBV7-2 and TRBJ2-2 gives the whole variable domain GAGVSQSPSNKVTEKGKDVELRCDPISGHTALYWYRQSLGQGLEFLIYFQGNSAPDKSGLPSDRFSAERTGGSVSTLTIQRTQQEDSAVYLCASSFASTNTGELFFGEGSRLTVL.

This clone is a singleton in its sample. The chain recombines TRBV6-5 with TRBJ2-5; D gene ambiguous. The V end was cut by 3 bases, the J end by 1 base, with 12 bases between. The length of the CDR3 is 15 residues. Per germline, CDR1 MNHEY and CDR2 SVGAGI. Here the CDR3 reads CASSYVFGGQETQYF. The CDR3 DNA follows: TGTGCCAGCAGTTATGTTTTCGGCGGCCAAGAGACCCAGTACTTC.

The rearrangement uses TRBV9 and TRBJ2-3; TRBD2 is a possible D gene (5 bases). The CDR3 has 17 residues. V was cut by 0 bases and J by 2 bases, with 16 bases left in between. Germline loops: CDR1 SGDLS, CDR2 YYNGEE. The CDR3 sequence is CASSVAISAGYTDTQYF. The DNA of the CDR3 is TGTGCCAGCAGCGTAGCTATTTCGGCGGGTTACACAGATACGCAGTATTTT.

This clone is a singleton in its sample. The rearrangement uses TRBV5-8 and TRBJ2-3, with TRBD1 matching over 10 bases. Germline-derived CDR1 and CDR2 are SGHTS and YDEGEE. This CDR3 region has 17 residues. Trimming cost V 4 bases and J 4 bases; bases outside gene matches: 12. CDR3 loop: CASSPTSMGQGSDTQYF. The CDR3 DNA reads TGTGCCAGCAGCCCAACCTCTATGGGACAGGGGTCAGATACGCAGTATTTT.

The chain is built from TRBV4-3 and TRBJ2-3; 12 nucleotides agree with TRBD2. J lost 0 bases, V lost 5 bases, and 6 bases had no gene match. Germline V lookup: CDR1 LGHNA, CDR2 YSLEER. This CDR3 is 17 amino acids long. The CDR3 nucleotides are TGCGCCAGCAGCTACCTAGCGGGAGGGCACAGCACAGATACGCAGTATTTT. Protein product: CASSYLAGGHSTDTQYF.

This clone was seen a few times. The chain uses TRBV28 and TRBJ2-1, with TRBD2 matching over 9 bases. The V gene end was trimmed by 7 bases and the J gene end by 4 bases; junction bases not matched to a gene: 11. The V gene's germline CDR1 is MDHEN and CDR2 SYDVKM. The CDR3 loop spans 16 amino acids. This CDR3 is CASTGWGTSRYNEQFF. The CDR3 nucleotides read TGTGCCAGCACCGGCTGGGGGACTAGCAGGTACAATGAGCAGTTCTTC.

This clone was seen a few times. This CDR3 reads CASSSTGSGTQYF. The CDR3 region has the DNA TGTGCCAGTAGTTCGACAGGGTCGGGGACCCAGTACTTC. The V and J genes are TRBV19 and TRBJ2-5, with 7 nucleotides matching TRBD1. CDR3 size: 13 residues. Germline values: CDR1 LNHDA, CDR2 SQIVND (reference sequence). Trimming cost V 5 bases and J 7 bases; bases outside gene matches: 7.

The chain recombines TRBV5-1 with TRBJ2-7, with a tentative D call TRBD1 (6 bases). Germline V gives CDR1 SGHRS, CDR2 YFSETQ. The CDR3 consists of 15 residues. V was shortened by 4 bases and J by 2 bases, with 16 bases between the two germline ends. This CDR3 is CASSIQEQGAYEQYF. For the CDR3, the DNA is TGCGCCAGCAGCATTCAGGAACAGGGAGCCTACGAGCAGTACTTC.

V is TRBV16 and J is TRBJ2-3; D remains ambiguous. V shed 3 bases and J shed 1 base, with 5 bases lying between them. The CDR3 consists of 13 residues. Germline V gives CDR1 KGHSY, CDR2 FQNENV. The CDR3 reads CASSQQGTDTQYF. CDR3 nucleotide sequence: TGTGCCAGCAGCCAGCAGGGCACAGATACGCAGTATTTT.

The V and J genes are TRBV6-5 and TRBJ2-2; no firm D call. The CDR3 runs 14 residues. V was pared by 2 bases and J by 1 base, with 5 bases between. Germline V gene data show CDR1 as MNHEY and CDR2 as SVGAGI. CDR3 nucleotide sequence: TGTGCCAGCAGTTACGCGAGGAACACCGGGGAGCTGTTTTTT. Residues: CASSYARNTGELFF.

This sequence joins TRBV29-1 and TRBJ1-4; 8 bases match TRBD1. Germline values: CDR1 SQVTM, CDR2 ANQGSEA. Trimming removed 5 bases from V and 2 bases from J; junction bases left unmatched: 4. The CDR3 has 14 residues. The CDR3 here is CSVFTGGTNEKLFF. DNA of the CDR3: TGCAGCGTTTTCACAGGGGGTACTAATGAAAAACTGTTTTTT.

The chain has TRBV3-1 (or the pseudogene TRBV3-2) and TRBJ2-1, with 11 bases matching TRBD2. Germline CDR1 reads LGHDT; CDR2 reads YNNKEL (reference sequence). This CDR3 has 13 residues. The V segment lost 6 bases and the J segment 9 bases; nucleotides outside the gene matches: 4. CDR3 region: CASRLAGGSEQFF. CDR3 nucleotides: TGTGCCAGCAGGCTAGCGGGAGGTAGTGAGCAGTTCTTC.

This clone was seen only once. The genes are TRBV7-3 and TRBJ2-3; 10 positions agree with TRBD1. This CDR3 region has 15 residues. From germline, CDR1 is SGHTA and CDR2 FQGTGA. Trimming at V came to 5 bases and at J to 4 bases, leaving 6 bases not matched to a gene. CDR3 DNA sequence: TGTGCCAGCAGCCTGCCGACAGGGGGCTCAGATACGCAGTATTTT. Translation gives CASSLPTGGSDTQYF.

This clone was counted a single time. The rearrangement joins TRBV18 to TRBJ1-2; TRBD1 matches at 9 bases. There are 15 residues in the CDR3. J lost 4 bases, V lost 3 bases, and 6 bases had no gene match. Germline V gene lookup returns CDR1 KGHSH and CDR2 LQKENI. CDR3 in amino acids: CASSPAGTGSYGYTF. DNA of the CDR3: TGTGCCAGCTCACCCGCCGGGACAGGGAGCTATGGCTACACCTTC.

The rearrangement joins TRBV6-5 to TRBJ2-7; 7 nucleotides agree with TRBD2. V was clipped by 0 bases and J by 4 bases; unmatched bases: 6. CDR1 and CDR2 (germline): MNHEY, SVGAGI. CDR3 size: 15 residues. The CDR3 DNA follows: TGTGCCAGCAGTTACTCAGGTAGCGGGTCATACGAGCAGTACTTC. Translated, it gives CASSYSGSGSYEQYF.

A word on this clone: A junction end diverges from the germline sequence, so it may reflect a read error. The V call is TRBV27, the J call TRBJ2-7, with 15 bases fitting TRBD2. Germline V gives CDR1 MNHEY, CDR2 SMNVEV (reference sequence). There are 14 residues in the CDR3. CDR3 protein: CASSLSGTSGRRHF. In DNA, the CDR3 is TGTGCCAGCAGTTTATCGGGGACTAGCGGGAGGAGGCACTTC.

With respect to this clone: Distinct nucleotide sequences in the sample also encode this CDR3. The V call is TRBV29-1, the J call TRBJ1-1; no definite D call. CDR1 and CDR2 (germline): SQVTM, ANQGSEA. The CDR3 extends over 12 amino acids. The V end was cut by 4 bases, the J end by 1 base, with 7 bases between. Written as DNA, the CDR3 is TGCAGCGTTGGGCAGGAGAACACTGAAGCTTTCTTT. It codes for CSVGQENTEAFF.

CDR3 residues: CASSLRTSGRAGETQYF. The CDR3 coding sequence is TGCGCCAGCAGCTTGAGGACTAGCGGGAGGGCGGGGGAGACCCAGTACTTC. The chain joins TRBV5-1 to TRBJ2-5; 15 bases are shared with TRBD2. This CDR3 region has 17 residues. The V gene end was trimmed by 1 base and the J gene end by 5 bases; junction bases not matched to a gene: 6. CDR1 is SGHRS, CDR2 YFSETQ, per germline.

This chain joins TRBV2 and TRBJ2-3; D is unclear. Germline V gives CDR1 SNHLY, CDR2 FYNNEI. The CDR3 has 11 amino acids. V lost 7 bases and J lost 2, with 4 bases in between. CDR3 amino acids: CASTYTDTQYF. CDR3 nucleotide sequence: TGTGCCAGCACTTACACAGATACGCAGTATTTT.

V is TRBV19 and J is TRBJ2-7; 8 nucleotides match TRBD2. Germline V gene lookup returns CDR1 LNHDA and CDR2 SQIVND (reference sequence). This CDR3 is built from 14 residues. V shed 8 bases and J 4 bases; nucleotides not matched to a gene: 10. CDR3 sequence (DNA): TGTGCCAGTTCAACTAGCCCGGGGGGGTACGAGCAGTACTTC. Its translation: CASSTSPGGYEQYF.

V is TRBV6-5 and J is TRBJ2-1, with TRBD1 as a possible D gene (5 bases). From germline, CDR1 is MNHEY and CDR2 SVGAGI. Trimming shortened V by 8 bases and J by 3 bases, and 11 bases separated the two germline ends. The CDR3 consists of 13 residues. CDR3 bases: TGTGCCAGCCAATTGACAGTCTACAATGAGCAGTTCTTC. Translation: CASQLTVYNEQFF.

The chain uses TRBV3-1 (or the pseudogene TRBV3-2) and TRBJ1-4; D remains ambiguous. Deletions cut 1 base from V and 5 bases from J, with 11 bases between. This CDR3 is 15 amino acids long. Germline CDR1 is LGHDT and CDR2 is YNNKEL (reference sequence). CDR3 residues: CASSQVSVRNEKLFF. CDR3 bases: TGTGCCAGCAGCCAAGTCTCAGTTCGAAATGAAAAACTGTTTTTT.

The sample holds a few counts of this clone. The genes are TRBV9 and TRBJ1-1; D ambiguous. The CDR3 contains 14 residues. Trimming took off 4 bases at V and 2 bases at J, with 12 bases between the two ends. Germline V gene sequence: CDR1 SGDLS, CDR2 YYNGEE. CDR3 sequence reads: CASSPGSRNTEAFF. The CDR3 DNA is TGTGCCAGCAGCCCCGGGTCGCGTAACACTGAAGCTTTCTTT.